The clone carrying this TCR beta chain has at least ten counts. The sample is drawn from a study of T cells of healthy individuals. V lost 1 base to trimming and J lost 6 bases, with 14 bases between them. CDR1 and CDR2 from the germline V gene are SGHRS and YFSETQ. The CDR3 covers 14 residues. Via MiXCR, TCRdb re-called the 5' RACE reads, giving one row per CDR3 protein. The sample holds around 83,000 distinct CDR3 sequences; more than 4.5% are singletons and the top ten take about 7.5%. This chain links TRBV5-1 with TRBJ2-7, with D maybe TRBD2 (6 bases). This sequence was found in a female donor in good health. For the CDR3, the DNA is TGCGCCAGCAGCTTGTCGGGCGGGATCGGCGAGCAGTACTTC. Amino acid sequence: CASSLSGGIGEQYF.